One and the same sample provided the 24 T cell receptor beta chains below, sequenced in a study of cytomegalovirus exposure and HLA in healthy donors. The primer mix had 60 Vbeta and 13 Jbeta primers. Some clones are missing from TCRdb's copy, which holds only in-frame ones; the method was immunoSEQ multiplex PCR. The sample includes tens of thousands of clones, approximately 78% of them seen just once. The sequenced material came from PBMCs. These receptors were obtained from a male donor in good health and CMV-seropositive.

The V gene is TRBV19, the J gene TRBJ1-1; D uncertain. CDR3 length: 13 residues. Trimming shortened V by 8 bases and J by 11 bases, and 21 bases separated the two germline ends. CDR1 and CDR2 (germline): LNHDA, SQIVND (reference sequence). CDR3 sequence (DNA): TGTGCCAGTGCCCAAACAAAACGGGATGACGCTTTCTTT. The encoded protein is CASAQTKRDDAFF. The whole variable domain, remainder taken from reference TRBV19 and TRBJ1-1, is DGGITQSPKYLFRKEGQNVTLSCEQNLNHDAMYWYRQDPGQGLRLIYYSQIVNDFQKGDIAEGYSVSREKKESFPLTVTSAQKNPTAFYLCASAQTKRDDAFFGQGTRLTVV.

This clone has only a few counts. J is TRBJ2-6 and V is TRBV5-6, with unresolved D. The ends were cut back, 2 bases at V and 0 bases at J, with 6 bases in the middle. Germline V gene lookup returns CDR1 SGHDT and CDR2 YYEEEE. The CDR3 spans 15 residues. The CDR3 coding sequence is TGTGCCAGCAGCTTTCGCGGCTCTGGGGCCAACGTCCTGACTTTC. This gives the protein CASSFRGSGANVLTF.

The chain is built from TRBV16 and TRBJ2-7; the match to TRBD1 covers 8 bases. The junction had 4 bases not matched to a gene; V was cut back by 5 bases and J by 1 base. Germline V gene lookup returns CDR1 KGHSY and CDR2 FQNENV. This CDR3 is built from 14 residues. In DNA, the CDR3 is TGTGCCAGCAGCTCCGACAGGGGTTCCTACGAGCAGTACTTC. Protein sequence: CASSSDRGSYEQYF.

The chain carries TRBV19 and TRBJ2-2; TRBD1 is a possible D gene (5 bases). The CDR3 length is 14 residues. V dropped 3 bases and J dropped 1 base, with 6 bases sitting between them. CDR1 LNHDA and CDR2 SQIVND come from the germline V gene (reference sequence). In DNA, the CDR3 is TGTGCCAGTAGTATCCAGGGGAACACCGGGGAGCTGTTTTTT. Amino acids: CASSIQGNTGELFF.

The CDR3 nucleotides are TGTGCTAGTGGCCCCGGGACTCAAATAACCGGGGAGCTGTTTTTT. It encodes CASGPGTQITGELFF. J is TRBJ2-2 and V is TRBV12-5; a possible D gene is TRBD2 (6 bases). Trimming removed 6 bases at V and 5 bases at J, with 16 bases between. The germline V gene encodes CDR1 LGHNT and CDR2 FRNRAP. The CDR3 has 15 residues. The full variable domain, completed using reference TRBV12-5 and TRBJ2-2, is DARVTQTPRHKVTEMGQEVTMRCQPILGHNTVFWYRQTMMQGLELLAYFRNRAPLDDSGMPKDRFSAEMPDATLATLKIQPSEPRDSAVYFCASGPGTQITGELFFGEGSRLTVL.

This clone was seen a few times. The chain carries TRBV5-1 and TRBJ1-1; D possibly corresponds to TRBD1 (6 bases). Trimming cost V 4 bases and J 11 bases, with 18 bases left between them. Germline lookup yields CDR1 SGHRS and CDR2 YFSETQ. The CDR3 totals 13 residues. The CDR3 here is CASSPIRGAWAFF. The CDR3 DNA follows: TGCGCCAGCAGCCCAATCAGGGGCGCTTGGGCTTTCTTT.

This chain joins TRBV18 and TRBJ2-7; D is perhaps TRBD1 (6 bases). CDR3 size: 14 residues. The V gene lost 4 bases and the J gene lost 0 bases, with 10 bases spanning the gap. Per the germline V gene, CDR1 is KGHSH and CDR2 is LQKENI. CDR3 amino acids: CASSRGDNSYEQYF. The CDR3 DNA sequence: TGTGCCAGCTCACGAGGGGACAACTCCTACGAGCAGTACTTC. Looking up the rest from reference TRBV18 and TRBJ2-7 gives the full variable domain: NAGVMQNPRHLVRRRGQEARLRCSPMKGHSHVYWYRQLPEEGLKFMVYLQKENIIDESGMPKERFSAEFPKEGPSILRIQQVVRGDSAAYFCASSRGDNSYEQYFGPGTRLTVT.

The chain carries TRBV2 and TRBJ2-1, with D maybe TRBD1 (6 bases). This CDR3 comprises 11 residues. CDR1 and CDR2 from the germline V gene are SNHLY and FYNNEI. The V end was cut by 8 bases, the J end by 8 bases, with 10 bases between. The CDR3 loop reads CASGGRYEQFF. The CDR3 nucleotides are TGTGCCAGCGGGGGCCGTTATGAGCAGTTCTTC.

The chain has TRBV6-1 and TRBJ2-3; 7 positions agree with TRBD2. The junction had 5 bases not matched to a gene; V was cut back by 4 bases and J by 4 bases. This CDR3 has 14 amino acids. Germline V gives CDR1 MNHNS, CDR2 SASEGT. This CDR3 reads CASSGVAGADTQYF. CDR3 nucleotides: TGTGCCAGCAGTGGGGTGGCGGGAGCAGATACGCAGTATTTT.

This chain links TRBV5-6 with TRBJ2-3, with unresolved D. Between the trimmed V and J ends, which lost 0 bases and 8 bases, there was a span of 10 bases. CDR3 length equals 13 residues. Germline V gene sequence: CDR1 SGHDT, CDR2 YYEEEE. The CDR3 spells CASSLGPTGTQYF. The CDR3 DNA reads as TGTGCCAGCAGCTTGGGGCCAACGGGTACGCAGTATTTT.

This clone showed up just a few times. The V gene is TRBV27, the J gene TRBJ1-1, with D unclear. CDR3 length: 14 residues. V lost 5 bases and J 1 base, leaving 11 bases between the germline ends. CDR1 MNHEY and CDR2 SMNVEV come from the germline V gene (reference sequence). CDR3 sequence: CASSPWAQNTEAFF. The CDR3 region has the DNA TGTGCCAGCAGTCCTTGGGCCCAGAACACTGAAGCTTTCTTT.

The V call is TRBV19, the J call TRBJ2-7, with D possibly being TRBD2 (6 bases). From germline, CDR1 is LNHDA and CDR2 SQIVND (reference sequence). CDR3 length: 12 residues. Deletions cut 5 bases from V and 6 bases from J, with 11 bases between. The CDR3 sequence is CASSFAEGEQYF. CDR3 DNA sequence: TGTGCCAGTAGTTTCGCGGAGGGCGAGCAGTACTTC.

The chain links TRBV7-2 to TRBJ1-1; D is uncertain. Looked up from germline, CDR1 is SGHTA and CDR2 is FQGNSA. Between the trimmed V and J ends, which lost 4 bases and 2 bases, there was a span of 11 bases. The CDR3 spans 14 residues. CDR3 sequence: CASSWAEGNTEAFF. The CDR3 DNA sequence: TGTGCCAGCAGCTGGGCGGAGGGCAACACTGAAGCTTTCTTT. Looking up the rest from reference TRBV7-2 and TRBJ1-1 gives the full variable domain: GAGVSQSPSNKVTEKGKDVELRCDPISGHTALYWYRQSLGQGLEFLIYFQGNSAPDKSGLPSDRFSAERTGGSVSTLTIQRTQQEDSAVYLCASSWAEGNTEAFFGQGTRLTVV.

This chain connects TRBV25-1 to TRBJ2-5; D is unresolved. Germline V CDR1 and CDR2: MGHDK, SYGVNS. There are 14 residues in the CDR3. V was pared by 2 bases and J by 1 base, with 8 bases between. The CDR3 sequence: CASSEGPFQETQYF. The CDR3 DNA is TGTGCCAGCAGTGAAGGCCCCTTCCAAGAGACCCAGTACTTC.

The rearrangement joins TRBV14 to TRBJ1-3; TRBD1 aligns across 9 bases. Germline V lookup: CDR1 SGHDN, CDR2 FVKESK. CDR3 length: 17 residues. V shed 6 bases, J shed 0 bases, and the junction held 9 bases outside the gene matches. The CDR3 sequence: CASSSLTGGISGNTIYF. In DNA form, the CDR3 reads TGTGCCAGCAGTTCCCTTACAGGGGGCATCTCTGGAAACACCATATATTTT.

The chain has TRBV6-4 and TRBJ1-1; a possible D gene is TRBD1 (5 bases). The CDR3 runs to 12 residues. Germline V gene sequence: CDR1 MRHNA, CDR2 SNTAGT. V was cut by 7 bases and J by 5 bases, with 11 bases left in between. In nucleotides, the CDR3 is TGTGCCAGCAAGGGGATTAATACTGAAGCTTTCTTT. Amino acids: CASKGINTEAFF.

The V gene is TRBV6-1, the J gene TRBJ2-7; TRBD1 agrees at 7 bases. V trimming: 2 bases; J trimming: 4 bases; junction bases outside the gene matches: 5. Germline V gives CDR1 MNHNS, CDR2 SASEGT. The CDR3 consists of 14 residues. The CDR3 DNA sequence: TGTGCCAGCAGTGAAAGAGGGACAGCATACGAGCAGTACTTC. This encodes CASSERGTAYEQYF.

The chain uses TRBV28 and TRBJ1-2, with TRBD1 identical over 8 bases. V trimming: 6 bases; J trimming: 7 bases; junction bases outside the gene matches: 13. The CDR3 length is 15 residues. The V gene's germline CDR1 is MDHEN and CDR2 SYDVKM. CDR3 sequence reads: CASSRLQGAVSGYTF. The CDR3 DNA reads TGTGCCAGCAGCCGTCTCCAGGGGGCTGTCTCTGGCTACACCTTC.

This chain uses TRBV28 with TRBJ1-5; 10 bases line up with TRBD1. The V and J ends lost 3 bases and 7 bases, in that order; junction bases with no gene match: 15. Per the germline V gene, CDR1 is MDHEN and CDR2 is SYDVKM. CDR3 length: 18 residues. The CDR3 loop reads CASSLLRPGQGRKQPQHF. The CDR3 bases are TGTGCCAGCAGTTTGTTACGTCCGGGACAGGGGAGGAAGCAGCCCCAGCATTTT.

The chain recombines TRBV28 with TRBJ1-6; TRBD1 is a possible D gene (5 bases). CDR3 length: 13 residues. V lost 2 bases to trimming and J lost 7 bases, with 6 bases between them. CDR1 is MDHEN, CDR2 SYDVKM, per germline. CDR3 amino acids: CASSLRGNSPLHF. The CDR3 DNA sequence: TGTGCCAGCAGTTTAAGGGGAAATTCACCCCTCCACTTT.

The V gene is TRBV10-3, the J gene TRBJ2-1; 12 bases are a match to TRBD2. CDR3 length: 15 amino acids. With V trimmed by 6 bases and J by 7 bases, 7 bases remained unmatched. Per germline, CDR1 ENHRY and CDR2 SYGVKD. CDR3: CAISELAGGDNEQFF. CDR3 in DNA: TGTGCCATCAGCGAACTAGCGGGGGGCGATAATGAGCAGTTCTTC.

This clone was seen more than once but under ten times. The CDR3 region has the DNA TGCGCCAGCAGCCAAGATCTTGTTGGGACAGGGGATGGCTACACCTTC. This codes for CASSQDLVGTGDGYTF. The chain employs TRBV4-1 and TRBJ1-2; 10 bases are shared with TRBD1. In germline, CDR1 is MGHRA, CDR2 YSYEKL. This CDR3 contains 16 residues. V lost 0 bases to trimming and J lost 6 bases; unmatched junction nucleotides: 7.

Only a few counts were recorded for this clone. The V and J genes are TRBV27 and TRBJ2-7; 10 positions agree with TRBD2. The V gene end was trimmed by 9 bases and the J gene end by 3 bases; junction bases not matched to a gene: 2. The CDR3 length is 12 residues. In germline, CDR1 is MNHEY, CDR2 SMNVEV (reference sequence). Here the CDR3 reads CASRTSGYEQYF. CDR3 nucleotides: TGTGCCAGTAGGACTAGCGGCTACGAGCAGTACTTC.

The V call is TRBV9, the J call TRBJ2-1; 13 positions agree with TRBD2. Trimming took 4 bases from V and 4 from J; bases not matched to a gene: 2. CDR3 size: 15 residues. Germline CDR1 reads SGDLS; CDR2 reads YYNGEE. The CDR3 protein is CASSPTSGGYNEQFF. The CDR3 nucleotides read TGTGCCAGCAGCCCGACTAGCGGGGGGTACAATGAGCAGTTCTTC.